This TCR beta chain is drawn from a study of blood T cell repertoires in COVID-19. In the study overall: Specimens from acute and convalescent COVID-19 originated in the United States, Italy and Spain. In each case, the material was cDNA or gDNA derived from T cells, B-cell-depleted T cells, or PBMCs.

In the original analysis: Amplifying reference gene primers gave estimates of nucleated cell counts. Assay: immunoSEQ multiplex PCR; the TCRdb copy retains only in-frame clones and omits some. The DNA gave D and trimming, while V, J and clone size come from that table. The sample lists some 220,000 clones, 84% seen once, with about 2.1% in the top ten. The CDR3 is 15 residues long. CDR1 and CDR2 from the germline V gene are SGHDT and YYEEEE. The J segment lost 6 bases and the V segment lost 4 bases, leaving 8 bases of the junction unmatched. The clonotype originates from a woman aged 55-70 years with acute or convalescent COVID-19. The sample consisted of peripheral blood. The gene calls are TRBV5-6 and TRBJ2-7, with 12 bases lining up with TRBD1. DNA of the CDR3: TGTGCCAGCAGCCTCTCCGGGACAGGGGGCTCCGAGCAGTACTTC. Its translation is CASSLSGTGGSEQYF. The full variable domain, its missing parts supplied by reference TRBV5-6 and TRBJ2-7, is DAGVTQSPTHLIKTRGQQVTLRCSPKSGHDTVSWYQQALGQGPQFIFQYYEEEERQRGNFPDRFSGHQFPNYSSELNVNALLLGDSALYLCASSLSGTGGSEQYFGPGTRLTVT.